This T cell receptor (beta chain) was documented in a study of cytomegalovirus exposure and HLA in healthy donors. The PCR was carried out with 60 Vbeta primers and 13 Jbeta primers. Generated by immunoSEQ multiplex PCR, the TCRdb table keeps only in-frame clones and is missing some. The repertoire holds around 280,000 clones, with around nine tenths as singletons. The table lists this clone with a few counts. The clonotype originates from a woman aged 18-29 years in good health and CMV-seronegative. The material sequenced was PBMCs.

Here the CDR3 DNA reads TGTGCCAGCAGCGTAGGTAAGGGGAGGGACTACCGTTCGATGATGTCAGATACGCAGTATTTT. This codes for CASSVGKGRDYRSMMSDTQYF. The V gene is TRBV9, the J gene TRBJ2-3; 7 bases map to TRBD2. The trim removed 0 bases at V and 4 bases at J, leaving 23 bases unmatched. The V gene's germline CDR1 is SGDLS and CDR2 YYNGEE. This CDR3 region has 21 residues.